These 29 T cell receptor beta chains came from one sample sequenced in a study of blood T cell repertoires in COVID-19. Sequenced by immunoSEQ multiplex PCR; TCRdb stores in-frame clones only, minus some. The sample lists approximately 120,000 clones; around 83% were seen once. Material for sequencing was peripheral blood. Every receptor here comes from a man between 60 and 70 years old with acute or convalescent COVID-19.

The chain has TRBV5-1 and TRBJ1-1; 9 bases align to TRBD1. This CDR3 has 13 residues. V gave up 4 bases and J gave up 6 bases; unmatched junction bases: 4. Germline loops: CDR1 SGHRS, CDR2 YFSETQ. This CDR3 reads CASSLDRGAEAFF. The CDR3 DNA follows: TGCGCCAGCAGCCTGGACAGGGGCGCTGAAGCTTTCTTT.

This clone has more than one count but fewer than ten. The rearrangement links TRBV4-2 to TRBJ2-5, with TRBD2 identical over 12 bases. Germline V gene lookup returns CDR1 LGHNA and CDR2 YNFKEQ. The CDR3 is 17 residues long. Trimming at V came to 0 bases and at J to 2 bases, leaving 4 bases not matched to a gene. The CDR3 reads CASSQDGLAGGQETQYF. The CDR3 coding sequence is TGTGCCAGCAGCCAAGATGGGCTAGCGGGAGGGCAAGAGACCCAGTACTTC.

The gene calls are TRBV3-1 (or the pseudogene TRBV3-2) and TRBJ2-5, with no clear D. V lost 2 bases, J lost 4 bases, and 8 bases lay in between. CDR3 length: 13 residues. CDR1 LGHDT and CDR2 YNNKEL come from the germline V gene (reference sequence). CDR3 protein: CASSQLSRETQYF. Here the CDR3 DNA reads TGTGCCAGCAGCCAATTATCGCGAGAGACCCAGTACTTC.

The genes are TRBV20-1 and TRBJ1-4, with a tentative D call TRBD1 (5 bases). Germline V gene lookup returns CDR1 DFQATT and CDR2 SNEGSKA (reference sequence). The CDR3 has 13 amino acids. V lost 3 bases and J lost 4, with 9 bases in between. CDR3 sequence: CSASQGGNEKLFF. DNA for the CDR3: TGCAGTGCTAGTCAGGGAGGTAATGAAAAACTGTTTTTT.

This rearrangement joins TRBV3-1 (or the pseudogene TRBV3-2) to TRBJ1-1; D gene unclear. The germline CDR1 and CDR2 sequences are LGHDT and YNNKEL (reference sequence). CDR3 length: 15 residues. V gave up 5 bases and J gave up 0 bases, with 13 bases separating them. DNA for the CDR3: TGTGCCAGCAGCTTCATGCCCTCTATGAACACTGAAGCTTTCTTT. It is translated as CASSFMPSMNTEAFF.

This chain connects TRBV29-1 to TRBJ1-3, with 8 bases aligning to TRBD1. Losses at the gene ends were 8 bases for V and 0 bases for J; bases not matched to a gene: 9. CDR1 and CDR2 (germline): SQVTM, ANQGSEA. The CDR3 is 15 amino acids. In DNA form, the CDR3 reads TGCAGCCCCAAGGACAGGGAAGACTCTGGAAACACCATATATTTT. Translation gives CSPKDREDSGNTIYF.

The V call is TRBV3-1 (or the pseudogene TRBV3-2), the J call TRBJ1-1; the D gene is possibly TRBD1 (6 bases). Trimming took off 3 bases at V and 3 bases at J, with 20 bases between the two ends. Germline-derived CDR1 and CDR2 are LGHDT and YNNKEL (reference sequence). This CDR3 is 17 amino acids long. In DNA form, the CDR3 reads TGTGCCAGCAGCCACTTGATAGGGGGAAGCGTAGACACTGAAGCTTTCTTT. This gives the protein CASSHLIGGSVDTEAFF.

The genes are TRBV6-5 and TRBJ1-2; 9 bases fit TRBD1. Trimming at V came to 6 bases and at J to 6 bases, leaving 5 bases not matched to a gene. From germline, CDR1 is MNHEY and CDR2 SVGAGI. This CDR3 has 13 residues. The CDR3: CASSGTGRNGYTF. The CDR3 DNA follows: TGTGCCAGCAGCGGGACAGGGCGTAATGGCTACACCTTC.

V usage is TRBV9 and J usage is TRBJ1-3, with TRBD1 matching over 7 bases. This CDR3 comprises 15 residues. Trimming at V came to 3 bases and at J to 0 bases, leaving 3 bases not matched to a gene. Germline values: CDR1 SGDLS, CDR2 YYNGEE. CDR3: CASSATGASGNTIYF. The CDR3 DNA sequence: TGTGCCAGCAGCGCAACAGGGGCCTCTGGAAACACCATATATTTT.

Here the CDR3 DNA reads TGCAGTGCTAGCGCTCAGTATGAAGCTTTCTTT. This translates into CSASAQYEAFF. The rearrangement joins TRBV20-1 to TRBJ1-1; no definite D call. The CDR3 sequence is 11 residues long. Trimming took 3 bases from V and 7 from J, leaving 9 bases between them. The germline CDR1 and CDR2 sequences are DFQATT and SNEGSKA (reference sequence).

V gene TRBV30 combines with J gene TRBJ1-5; a weak D match, TRBD1 (6 bases). The ends were cut back, 2 bases at V and 5 bases at J, with 13 bases in the middle. Germline loops: CDR1 GTSNPN, CDR2 SVGIG (reference sequence). This CDR3 region has 14 residues. As DNA, the CDR3 is TGTGCCTGGAGTTCCGGGACAATCGATCAGCCCCAGCATTTT. Protein product: CAWSSGTIDQPQHF.

J is TRBJ2-7 and V is TRBV18; D not certain. The germline V and J ends were trimmed by 0 bases and 4 bases, with 7 bases remaining between them. The CDR3 consists of 13 residues. Per the germline V gene, CDR1 is KGHSH and CDR2 is LQKENI. CDR3 DNA sequence: TGTGCCAGCTCACCACCGGGCCAGTACGAGCAGTACTTC. Translation: CASSPPGQYEQYF.

V gene TRBV5-1 combines with J gene TRBJ2-7; 8 bases line up with TRBD2. This CDR3 is built from 13 residues. Germline V gene data show CDR1 as SGHRS and CDR2 as YFSETQ. The ends lost 3 bases at V and 3 bases at J; junction bases unmatched: 2. The CDR3 nucleotides are TGCGCCAGCAGCTCGGGAGGGGGCTACGAGCAGTACTTC. This translates into CASSSGGGYEQYF. Drawing the rest from reference TRBV5-1 and TRBJ2-7, the complete variable domain is KAGVTQTPRYLIKTRGQQVTLSCSPISGHRSVSWYQQTPGQGLQFLFEYFSETQRNKGNFPGRFSGRQFSNSRSEMNVSTLELGDSALYLCASSSGGGYEQYFGPGTRLTVT.

This sequence joins TRBV5-4 and TRBJ2-1; 8 nucleotides agree with TRBD2. This CDR3 spans 17 amino acids. CDR1 is SGHNT and CDR2 is YYREEE in the germline V gene (reference sequence). Trimming took 4 bases from V and 2 from J; bases not matched to a gene: 11. CDR3 loop: CASSTGRGGRTYNEQFF. DNA for the CDR3: TGTGCCAGCAGCACCGGCAGGGGCGGGAGGACCTACAATGAGCAGTTCTTC.

The V call is TRBV27, the J call TRBJ2-1; 9 bases map to TRBD2. V lost 6 bases, J lost 1 base, and 10 bases stayed unmatched. The CDR3 covers 17 residues. Germline CDR1 and CDR2: MNHEY and SMNVEV (reference sequence). This chain's CDR3 is CASRKTSGSRSYNEQFF. The DNA for the CDR3 is TGTGCCAGCAGGAAGACTAGCGGCTCGAGATCCTACAATGAGCAGTTCTTC.

V usage is TRBV24-1 and J usage is TRBJ2-3, with TRBD1 identical over 7 bases. The CDR3 runs to 13 residues. CDR1 KGHDR and CDR2 SFDVKD come from the germline V gene. V shed 6 bases and J 3 bases; nucleotides not matched to a gene: 2. The CDR3 is CATSKGATDTQYF. The CDR3 DNA follows: TGTGCCACCAGTAAGGGGGCGACAGATACGCAGTATTTT.

The rearrangement uses TRBV30 and TRBJ2-7, with 8 bases identical to TRBD1. Trimming cost V 3 bases and J 6 bases; bases outside gene matches: 13. This CDR3 region has 15 residues. The germline gives CDR1 GTSNPN, CDR2 SVGIG (reference sequence). CDR3 coding DNA: TGTGCCTGGAGGCCGTCAGGGGGCGGCCCCGTCGAGCAGTACTTC. Its translation is CAWRPSGGGPVEQYF. Full variable domain (outside the CDR3, taken from reference TRBV30 and TRBJ2-7): SQTIHQWPATLVQPVGSPLSLECTVEGTSNPNLYWYRQAAGRGLQLLFYSVGIGQISSEVPQNLSASRPQDRQFILSSKKLLLSDSGFYLCAWRPSGGGPVEQYFGPGTRLTVT.

This clone was seen a single time. This chain connects TRBV4-1 to TRBJ1-1, with 10 positions matching TRBD1. V was clipped by 4 bases and J by 8 bases; unmatched bases: 7. The germline gives CDR1 MGHRA, CDR2 YSYEKL. The CDR3 is 14 residues long. Written as DNA, the CDR3 is TGCGCCAGCAGCCGAGCAGACAGGGGGCAAGAAGCTTTCTTT. This encodes CASSRADRGQEAFF.

The V and J genes are TRBV5-1 and TRBJ2-1; 9 bases line up with TRBD1. J lost 8 bases, V lost 0 bases, and 12 bases had no gene match. The CDR3 consists of 17 residues. Germline CDR1 is SGHRS and CDR2 is YFSETQ. This CDR3 reads CASSLGAGTGKEHEQFF. The CDR3 DNA reads as TGCGCCAGCAGCTTGGGGGCCGGGACAGGGAAAGAACATGAGCAGTTCTTC.

V is TRBV6-4 and J is TRBJ2-1; possibly TRBD2 for D (5 bases). The germline V gene has CDR1 MRHNA and CDR2 SNTAGT. Trimming cost V 7 bases and J 14 bases, with 18 bases left between them. The CDR3 consists of 12 residues. Here the CDR3 DNA reads TGTGCCAGCAATCGAGGGTCGGCAGATAAGTTCTTC. Encoded protein: CASNRGSADKFF.

The chain joins TRBV5-1 to TRBJ2-1; D is unclear. Germline V gene sequence: CDR1 SGHRS, CDR2 YFSETQ. Trimming removed 0 bases at V and 0 bases at J, with 13 bases between. The CDR3 loop spans 17 amino acids. The CDR3 DNA reads as TGCGCCAGCAGCTTGGTCTTCGGCGGTAGCTCCTACAATGAGCAGTTCTTC. Amino acids: CASSLVFGGSSYNEQFF.

The chain links TRBV28 to TRBJ1-2, with D hard to call. The CDR3 is 14 residues long. V was cut by 6 bases and J by 6 bases, with 17 bases left in between. From germline, CDR1 is MDHEN and CDR2 SYDVKM. CDR3 protein: CASSWLGGPHGYTF. The DNA of the CDR3 is TGTGCCAGCAGCTGGCTGGGAGGGCCGCATGGCTACACCTTC.

The sample holds one count of this clone. The genes are TRBV28 and TRBJ2-3; TRBD1 agrees at 8 bases. This CDR3 spans 15 amino acids. The V gene end was trimmed by 3 bases and the J gene end by 6 bases; junction bases not matched to a gene: 8. Germline assignment: CDR1 MDHEN and CDR2 SYDVKM. CDR3 sequence reads: CASSFAGGAKDTQYF. Here the CDR3 DNA reads TGTGCCAGCAGTTTTGCAGGGGGCGCGAAGGATACGCAGTATTTT.

This chain joins TRBV6-5 and TRBJ2-3; TRBD2 aligns across 8 bases. The CDR3 has 15 residues. CDR1 MNHEY and CDR2 SVGAGI come from the germline V gene. V gave up 6 bases and J gave up 0 bases; unmatched junction bases: 5. CDR3 residues: CASRAAGASTDTQYF. DNA of the CDR3: TGTGCCAGCAGGGCAGCGGGAGCCAGCACAGATACGCAGTATTTT.

The chain's CDR3 is CASSTRTGAGYNEQFF. CDR3 DNA sequence: TGCGCCAGCAGCACGCGGACAGGGGCCGGGTACAATGAGCAGTTCTTC. V and J are TRBV5-1 and TRBJ2-1; TRBD1 matches 9 bases. The germline V gene encodes CDR1 SGHRS and CDR2 YFSETQ. This CDR3 has 16 residues. V lost 4 bases, J lost 4 bases, and 9 bases stayed unmatched. Full variable domain (rest looked up from reference TRBV5-1 and TRBJ2-1): KAGVTQTPRYLIKTRGQQVTLSCSPISGHRSVSWYQQTPGQGLQFLFEYFSETQRNKGNFPGRFSGRQFSNSRSEMNVSTLELGDSALYLCASSTRTGAGYNEQFFGPGTRLTVL.

V gene TRBV28 combines with J gene TRBJ2-1, with 9 bases identical to TRBD2. V dropped 6 bases and J dropped 8; count of bases not matched to a gene: 11. CDR3 size: 15 residues. The germline gives CDR1 MDHEN, CDR2 SYDVKM. The CDR3 loop reads CASRRGRAKGDEQFF. CDR3 DNA: TGTGCCAGCAGGCGCGGGAGGGCCAAAGGGGATGAGCAGTTCTTC.

The chain is built from TRBV3-1 (or the pseudogene TRBV3-2) and TRBJ2-1, with a possible D match to TRBD1 (5 bases). Germline-derived CDR1 and CDR2 are LGHDT and YNNKEL (reference sequence). CDR3 size: 16 residues. The V end lost 5 bases, the J end lost 6 bases, and 20 bases lay between the germline ends. This chain's CDR3 is CASSYRTGLISNEQFF. CDR3 nucleotide sequence: TGTGCCAGCAGCTACCGAACAGGTTTAATATCCAATGAGCAGTTCTTC.

This clone was detected once. The chain is built from TRBV13 and TRBJ1-1, with TRBD1 as a possible D gene (5 bases). Between the trimmed V and J ends, which lost 6 bases and 0 bases, there was a span of 11 bases. The germline V gene encodes CDR1 PRHDT and CDR2 FYEKMQ (reference sequence). This CDR3 has 14 residues. DNA of the CDR3: TGTGCCAGCAGACCCAGGGAGGTGAACACTGAAGCTTTCTTT. Its translation: CASRPREVNTEAFF.

The J gene is TRBJ2-5, the V gene TRBV2; D not certain. Trimming removed 4 bases from V and 7 bases from J, with 4 bases in between. Germline V gene sequence: CDR1 SNHLY, CDR2 FYNNEI. The CDR3 consists of 10 residues. CDR3 nucleotide sequence: TGTGCCAGCAGTGCAGGGACCCAGTACTTC. Translated: CASSAGTQYF.